This is a list of T cell receptor beta chains from one sample in a study of blood T cell repertoires in COVID-19. The protocol was immunoSEQ multiplex PCR, while the TCRdb copy is restricted to in-frame clones and leaves out a portion. In the table there are around 72,000 clones, approximately 85% of which are singletons. Material for sequencing was peripheral blood. The source of these receptors is a man aged 45-65 years with acute or convalescent COVID-19. The CDR3 runs from the conserved cysteine through the conserved F or W. D genes are given only for firm matches. The size field is filled for only some rows; it gives once, few, many or a size class.

cdr3_length d_call j_call clone_size v_call cdr3_nt cdr3_aa
12 TRBD2 TRBJ2-4 - TRBV29-1 TGCAGCGGCTCTAGCGGACGAAACATTCAGTACTTC CSGSSGRNIQYF
14 TRBD1 TRBJ1-6 - TRBV30 TGTGCCTGGAGACAGACAGGGGTCAATTCACCCCTCCACTTT CAWRQTGVNSPLHF
18 - TRBJ2-1 - TRBV7-7 TGTGCTAGCAGCTTAGCTCCGCCGACGTCGGAGGCTTACAATGAGCAGTTCTTC CASSLAPPTSEAYNEQFF
15 TRBD1 TRBJ2-7 - TRBV5-5 TGTGCCAGCAGCTCGGAAGGGACAGGGTCCTACGAGCAGTACTTC CASSSEGTGSYEQYF
17 TRBD1 TRBJ1-5 once TRBV4-1 TGCGCCAGCAGCCAAGACTGGACAGGGGGCGTCAATCAGCCCCAGCATTTT CASSQDWTGGVNQPQHF
15 TRBD1 TRBJ2-3 - TRBV6-4 TGTGCCAGCAGTCCCCTAGGGGGCAGCACAGATACGCAGTATTTT CASSPLGGSTDTQYF
17 TRBD1 TRBJ1-1 - TRBV7-6 TGTGCCAGCAGCTTTAATCCCCTGCGACAGGGGAACACTGAAGCTTTCTTT CASSFNPLRQGNTEAFF
16 - TRBJ2-7 - TRBV21-1 TGTGCCAGCAGCAAAGAGGGCAGGGTCGACCCCGGCGAGCAGTACTTC CASSKEGRVDPGEQYF
11 - TRBJ1-2 - TRBV24-1 TGTGCCACCAGTTCAGAATATGGCTACACCTTC CATSSEYGYTF
13 TRBD1 TRBJ2-7 - TRBV29-1 TGCAGCGTCCTAGGGACAGGGGACAACGAGCAGTACTTC CSVLGTGDNEQYF
16 TRBD2 TRBJ2-1 - TRBV19 TGTGCCAGTAGTATAATCGGGGGGGGATCCTACAATGAGCAGTTCTTC CASSIIGGGSYNEQFF
15 TRBD2 TRBJ2-1 - TRBV5-1 TGCGCCAGCAGCTTTAGCGGGGGGTCCTACAATGAGCAGTTCTTC CASSFSGGSYNEQFF
15 - TRBJ1-1 - TRBV10-3 TGTGCCATCAGTGAATCGAAGACAGGGAACACTGAAGCTTTCTTT CAISESKTGNTEAFF
14 - TRBJ1-1 - TRBV4-1 TGCGCCAGCAGCCAATTGCGGGAAAACACTGAAGCTTTCTTT CASSQLRENTEAFF
15 TRBD2 TRBJ2-5 - TRBV27 TGTGCCAGCAGTTTAAGCGGGGGGGCCGTTGAGACCCAGTACTTC CASSLSGGAVETQYF
16 - TRBJ2-5 - TRBV5-6 TGTGCCAGCAGCTTGATGACAGGGAGGAGGCAAGAGACCCAGTACTTC CASSLMTGRRQETQYF
15 - TRBJ2-5 - TRBV5-6 TGTGCCAGCAGCTATTCCGTTGACCCCGGGGAGACCCAGTACTTC CASSYSVDPGETQYF
23 - TRBJ1-6 - TRBV21-1 TGTGCCAGCAGCAAAGGAGACCCGATCCCGGAGACCCACGATGCGGGCTATAATTCACCCCTCCACTTT CASSKGDPIPETHDAGYNSPLHF
19 - TRBJ2-2 few TRBV5-1 TGCGCCAGCAGCTTGGCGCCAGGTATACTGGCCAACACCACCGGGGAGCTGTTTTTT CASSLAPGILANTTGELFF
12 TRBD1 TRBJ1-1 - TRBV24-1 TGTGCCACCAGTGACCCAGACAGGGGGGCTTTCTTT CATSDPDRGAFF
16 TRBD1 TRBJ1-6 - TRBV27 TGTGCCAGCACCTGGGGGACAGGGCGAGGTAATTCACCCCTCCACTTT CASTWGTGRGNSPLHF
15 TRBD2 TRBJ2-3 - TRBV2 TGTGCCAGCAGACGCGGGGGGGGAGGAACAGATACGCAGTATTTT CASRRGGGGTDTQYF
14 - TRBJ1-1 - TRBV30 TGTGCCTGGACAAAGACGGACATGAACACTGAAGCTTTCTTT CAWTKTDMNTEAFF
16 - TRBJ2-2 - TRBV24-1 TGTGCCACCAGTGATACGGACACCCCAAACACCGGGGAGCTGTTTTTT CATSDTDTPNTGELFF
15 - TRBJ2-7 - TRBV15 TGTGCCACCAGCAGAGAAAGGGGGGGCTCCTACGAGCAGTACTTC CATSRERGGSYEQYF
15 TRBD2 TRBJ2-7 - TRBV10-1 TGCGCCAGCAGTGGAGTAGCGGGGGGCCTCTACGAGCAGTACTTC CASSGVAGGLYEQYF
12 - TRBJ2-1 - TRBV28 TGTGCCAGCAGTCCCCGACAAGATGAGCAGTTCTTC CASSPRQDEQFF
15 TRBD1 TRBJ2-7 - TRBV19 TGTGCCAGTAGTACCACACGACAGGGGTCCTACGAGCAGTACTTC CASSTTRQGSYEQYF
15 TRBD1 TRBJ2-2 - TRBV24-1 TGTGCCACCAGTGACCCAGGGGGCTATACCGGGGAGCTGTTTTTT CATSDPGGYTGELFF
16 TRBD1 TRBJ1-2 - TRBV3-1/TRBV3-2 TGTGCCAGCAGCCAAGGTTGGGGACAGGGGAGCTATGGCTACACCTTC CASSQGWGQGSYGYTF
14 TRBD1 TRBJ2-7 - TRBV5-1 TGCGCCAGCAGCCGCTCAGGGGGAAAAGACGAGCAGTACTTC CASSRSGGKDEQYF
18 TRBD1 TRBJ2-1 - TRBV4-1 TGCGCCAGCAGCCAAGATAGGCAGCCAAGACAGGGCTACAATGAGCAGTTCTTC CASSQDRQPRQGYNEQFF